The next 30 T cell receptor delta chains were all read from a single sample in a study of human gamma delta and Vdelta1 T cells. No cognate antigen is known for these TCRs. TCRdb fed the PCR reads to CATT. Here the sample spans roughly 7,000 delta-chain clones, 30% to 45% being singletons. Source material: Vdelta1 gamma-delta T cells from blood grown in culture (DOT cells). Receptors originate from a human donor in good health.

This sequence joins TRDV1 and TRDJ1, with a weak D call TRDD3 (5 bases). CDR1 TSWWSYY and CDR2 QGS come from the germline V gene. Trimming pared 4 bases from V and 4 bases from J, leaving 19 bases between. The CDR3 is made up of 16 amino acids. The CDR3 spells CALGGGLAVQNDKLIF. The DNA for the CDR3 is TGTGCTCTTGGGGGGGGGCTTGCCGTTCAGAACGATAAACTCATCTTT.

In its sample, this clone was seen once. This sequence joins TRDV1 and TRDJ1; D unclear. Germline CDR1 TSWWSYY, CDR2 QGS. CDR3 length: 16 amino acids. Trimming pared 6 bases from V and 1 base from J, leaving 18 bases between. This CDR3 reads CALGIRGLRSTDKLIF. DNA for the CDR3: TGTGCTCTTGGTATCAGAGGGTTACGGAGCACCGATAAACTCATCTTT.

The chain is built from TRDV1 and TRDJ1, with a possible D match to TRDD3 (7 bases). There are 24 residues in the CDR3. Trimming took off 2 bases at V and 0 bases at J, with 37 bases between the two ends. The germline V gene has CDR1 TSWWSYY and CDR2 QGS. CDR3 protein: CALGESILRGLLGKPGPYTDKLIF. The CDR3 DNA follows: TGTGCTCTTGGGGAATCTATCCTACGGGGGTTACTGGGGAAACCAGGACCCTACACCGATAAACTCATCTTT.

This clone rates as large. V gene TRDV1 combines with J gene TRDJ4; TRDD3 matches 8 bases. The CDR3 contains 17 residues. The germline gives CDR1 TSWWSYY, CDR2 QGS. V trimming: 2 bases; J trimming: 0 bases; junction bases outside the gene matches: 11. The CDR3 region is CALGENVPGGRPRPLIF. The CDR3 bases are TGTGCTCTTGGGGAAAACGTGCCTGGGGGAAGGCCCAGACCCCTGATCTTT.

This clone was seen only a few times. The chain carries TRDV1 and TRDJ1; 10 nucleotides match TRDD3. This CDR3 is 25 amino acids long. CDR1 TSWWSYY and CDR2 QGS come from the germline V gene. With 0 bases clipped from V and 1 base from J, the junction kept 29 bases outside the gene matches. The CDR3 reads CALGELNPSPRLMGDTFPFTDKLIF. As DNA, the CDR3 is TGTGCTCTTGGGGAACTTAATCCCTCCCCCAGGTTGATGGGGGATACTTTTCCTTTCACCGATAAACTCATCTTT.

In this sample, this clone turned up a few times. This chain joins TRDV1 and TRDJ1, with 8 bases aligning to TRDD2. CDR1 and CDR2 from the germline V gene are TSWWSYY and QGS. The CDR3 loop spans 16 amino acids. The V segment lost 4 bases and the J segment 4 bases; nucleotides outside the gene matches: 11. This chain's CDR3 is CALGGFLRQSSDKLIF. The CDR3 DNA is TGTGCTCTTGGGGGCTTCCTACGACAGTCGAGCGATAAACTCATCTTT.

The chain carries TRDV1 and TRDJ1; D possibly corresponds to TRDD2 (7 bases). The germline V and J ends were trimmed by 2 bases and 3 bases, with 28 bases remaining between them. CDR1 is TSWWSYY, CDR2 QGS, per germline. This CDR3 has 20 residues. Written as DNA, the CDR3 is TGTGCTCTTGGGGAAAACCCTTCCTTTAGGTACTGGGAGCGGGCCGATAAACTCATCTTT. This translates into CALGENPSFRYWERADKLIF.

This clone was counted a few times. The chain has TRDV1 and TRDJ1, with D possibly being TRDD3 (5 bases). The CDR3 contains 20 residues. With 0 bases removed from V and 0 bases from J, the gap between germline ends came to 23 bases. CDR1 and CDR2 (germline): TSWWSYY, QGS. CDR3: CALGELWGREADNDTDKLIF. CDR3 nucleotides: TGTGCTCTTGGGGAACTGTGGGGTAGGGAGGCGGATAACGACACCGATAAACTCATCTTT.

This clone turned up a few times. This chain links TRDV1 with TRDJ1; TRDD3 matches 12 bases. V gave up 4 bases and J gave up 7 bases; unmatched junction bases: 22. Per the germline V gene, CDR1 is TSWWSYY and CDR2 is QGS. CDR3 length equals 20 residues. The CDR3 DNA reads as TGTGCTCTTGGGGCTAAGTCCTCCTGGCCCGTACTGGGGGATACAAGTAAACTCATCTTT. Residues: CALGAKSSWPVLGDTSKLIF.

The chain recombines TRDV1 with TRDJ1; 7 nucleotides agree with TRDD3. The CDR3 has 18 residues. Looked up from germline, CDR1 is TSWWSYY and CDR2 is QGS. The junction had 13 bases not matched to a gene; V was cut back by 2 bases and J by 1 base. DNA for the CDR3: TGTGCTCTTGGGGAATGCCGGATACGGGACCCTTTCACCGATAAACTCATCTTT. This encodes CALGECRIRDPFTDKLIF.

The chain employs TRDV1 and TRDJ1; D perhaps matches TRDD3 (6 bases). This CDR3 has 22 amino acids. Germline V gene lookup returns CDR1 TSWWSYY and CDR2 QGS. V lost 0 bases and J lost 7, with 36 bases in between. The CDR3 protein is CALGELKSAWARVLGVKAKLIF. The CDR3 coding sequence is TGTGCTCTTGGGGAACTAAAGTCGGCGTGGGCGAGGGTACTGGGAGTGAAGGCTAAACTCATCTTT.

This clone is termed medium-sized. V gene TRDV1 combines with J gene TRDJ1, with 11 positions matching TRDD3. The junction had 12 bases not matched to a gene; V was cut back by 2 bases and J by 1 base. The CDR3 is 19 residues long. Germline values: CDR1 TSWWSYY, CDR2 QGS. DNA for the CDR3: TGTGCTCTTGGGGAAGATTCTTCCTGGGGGATACCACTCACCGATAAACTCATCTTT. Protein product: CALGEDSSWGIPLTDKLIF.

This clone rates as large. The chain has TRDV1 and TRDJ1; the D is unclear. This CDR3 comprises 13 residues. Per the germline V gene, CDR1 is TSWWSYY and CDR2 is QGS. V shed 1 base and J shed 1 base, with 4 bases lying between them. The CDR3 DNA follows: TGTGCTCTTGGGGAACCCGGCACCGATAAACTCATCTTT. Translation gives CALGEPGTDKLIF.

This clone appeared a few times. This chain uses TRDV1 with TRDJ1, with D maybe TRDD3 (8 bases). Trimming cost V 1 base and J 2 bases, with 32 bases left between them. The CDR3 totals 22 residues. The germline V gene has CDR1 TSWWSYY and CDR2 QGS. The CDR3 DNA sequence: TGTGCTCTTGGGGAACCCTTTTCCAAACACTTCCTAAGAGGGATACGGACCGATAAACTCATCTTT. Its protein is CALGEPFSKHFLRGIRTDKLIF.

This clone turned up a few times. The chain carries TRDV1 and TRDJ1, with TRDD3 matching 9 bases. The V segment lost 2 bases and the J segment 0 bases; nucleotides outside the gene matches: 25. This CDR3 region has 23 residues. CDR1 and CDR2 (germline): TSWWSYY, QGS. Here the CDR3 DNA reads TGTGCTCTTGGGGAAAAGGAGATCCGAAATCTAGGGGGATACTCATCGTACACCGATAAACTCATCTTT. The encoded protein is CALGEKEIRNLGGYSSYTDKLIF.

This clone was counted a single time. The V call is TRDV1, the J call TRDJ1, with 9 bases aligning to TRDD3. V was clipped by 2 bases and J by 11 bases; unmatched bases: 18. Germline loops: CDR1 TSWWSYY, CDR2 QGS. The CDR3 totals 17 residues. The CDR3 bases are TGTGCTCTTGGGGAAGGTTCCCTCCCTGGGGGATTGACGAGGCTCATCTTT. It yields the protein CALGEGSLPGGLTRLIF.

V is TRDV1 and J is TRDJ1, with a weak D call TRDD2 (9 bases). The CDR3 runs to 21 residues. Germline loops: CDR1 TSWWSYY, CDR2 QGS. Trimming took off 4 bases at V and 0 bases at J, with 30 bases between the two ends. The CDR3, as DNA: TGTGCTCTTGGGGGTCGCATCCTTCCTACTCTGGGGGACCTGTACACCGATAAACTCATCTTT. It codes for CALGGRILPTLGDLYTDKLIF.

This clone ranks as medium-sized. The rearrangement uses TRDV1 and TRDJ1, with 11 bases matching TRDD3. The V gene end was trimmed by 1 base and the J gene end by 0 bases; junction bases not matched to a gene: 22. The CDR3 consists of 23 residues. Germline-derived CDR1 and CDR2 are TSWWSYY and QGS. The CDR3 sequence is CALGERVPTMNWGIMGYTDKLIF. CDR3 DNA: TGTGCTCTTGGGGAACGGGTTCCTACGATGAACTGGGGGATAATGGGGTACACCGATAAACTCATCTTT.

This clone was seen only a few times. This chain connects TRDV1 to TRDJ1; 9 positions match TRDD2. Germline V gives CDR1 TSWWSYY, CDR2 QGS. Unmatched junction bases numbered 28, after V lost 2 bases and J lost 0 bases. The CDR3 length is 24 residues. The CDR3 nucleotides are TGTGCTCTTGGGGAAGCCCTTCCTACCCTAGGGCGGCTCATGGGAGAACAATACACCGATAAACTCATCTTT. Its protein product is CALGEALPTLGRLMGEQYTDKLIF.

The chain joins TRDV1 to TRDJ1, with D perhaps being TRDD2 or TRDD3 (7 bases each). The germline CDR1 and CDR2 sequences are TSWWSYY and QGS. V shed 3 bases and J shed 1 base, with 30 bases lying between them. The CDR3 extends over 21 amino acids. The CDR3 is CALGESTLPRTGVNPTDKLIF. The CDR3 DNA sequence: TGTGCTCTTGGGGAGTCTACCCTTCCTCGGACTGGGGTCAATCCCACCGATAAACTCATCTTT.

This clone was counted between two and nine times. The rearrangement joins TRDV1 to TRDJ1; 10 bases agree with TRDD3. Losses at the gene ends were 1 base for V and 2 bases for J; bases not matched to a gene: 13. The length of the CDR3 is 19 residues. CDR1 TSWWSYY and CDR2 QGS come from the germline V gene. This CDR3 is CALGEPPFPTGGCTDKLIF. CDR3 bases: TGTGCTCTTGGGGAACCTCCATTCCCGACTGGGGGATGTACCGATAAACTCATCTTT.

The chain uses TRDV1 and TRDJ4, with 12 bases lining up with TRDD3. The CDR3 spans 19 residues. Germline V gene sequence: CDR1 TSWWSYY, CDR2 QGS. V lost 0 bases to trimming and J lost 2 bases; unmatched junction nucleotides: 13. CDR3 in DNA: TGTGCTCTTGGGGAACTTCTGGGGGATACGCTACAGGCTGGGAGACCCCTGATCTTT. Protein sequence: CALGELLGDTLQAGRPLIF.

The chain employs TRDV1 and TRDJ3; 8 bases map to TRDD3. The J segment lost 1 base and the V segment lost 2 bases, leaving 19 bases of the junction unmatched. The V gene's germline CDR1 is TSWWSYY and CDR2 QGS. CDR3 length: 23 amino acids. The CDR3 DNA sequence: TGTGCTCTTGGGGAAAAGTTCAAGTACTGGGGGGCCGAAGAGTCCTGGGACACCCGACAGATGTTTTTC. Its translation is CALGEKFKYWGAEESWDTRQMFF.

This clone has just a few counts. The rearrangement uses TRDV1 and TRDJ1, with D perhaps being TRDD2 or TRDD3 (6 bases each). CDR1 is TSWWSYY and CDR2 is QGS in the germline V gene. This CDR3 spans 19 amino acids. The germline V and J ends were trimmed by 4 bases and 6 bases, with 30 bases remaining between them. CDR3 loop: CALGALPTLGGPQRNKLIF. CDR3 in DNA: TGTGCTCTTGGGGCCCTTCCGACTTTAGGGGGACCCCAACGTAATAAACTCATCTTT.

V gene TRDV1 combines with J gene TRDJ1; 11 nucleotides agree with TRDD3. CDR3 size: 21 residues. Germline CDR1 and CDR2: TSWWSYY and QGS. Unmatched junction bases numbered 28, after V lost 6 bases and J lost 7 bases. Here the CDR3 DNA reads TGTGCTCTTGGCCCCCGGCCTCCCCCCCGTCTAGCAGGTGGGGGATACGGTAAACTCATCTTT. Translation gives CALGPRPPPRLAGGGYGKLIF.

The rearrangement uses TRDV1 and TRDJ1; no definite D call. This CDR3 spans 17 amino acids. V was shortened by 4 bases and J by 7 bases, with 25 bases between the two germline ends. Germline loops: CDR1 TSWWSYY, CDR2 QGS. The CDR3 loop reads CALGVAPSFPVVFKLIF. In DNA form, the CDR3 reads TGTGCTCTTGGGGTCGCTCCCTCCTTTCCCGTCGTTTTTAAACTCATCTTT.

This clone was observed a few times. This chain links TRDV1 with TRDJ1, with a possible D match to TRDD3 (6 bases). CDR3 length: 18 residues. CDR1 TSWWSYY and CDR2 QGS come from the germline V gene. Trimming left V 3 bases short and J 4 bases short, with 24 bases between. CDR3 sequence reads: CALGETLASHRGGDKLIF. The CDR3 nucleotides are TGTGCTCTTGGGGAGACATTGGCCTCCCACCGTGGGGGCGATAAACTCATCTTT.

The V and J genes are TRDV1 and TRDJ1; perhaps TRDD2 as D (6 bases). The CDR3 is made up of 17 amino acids. Germline CDR1 and CDR2: TSWWSYY and QGS. Between the trimmed V and J ends, which lost 5 bases and 10 bases, there was a span of 29 bases. CDR3 amino acids: CALGKDVLLTYKRLLIF. The CDR3, as DNA: TGTGCTCTTGGGAAGGACGTCCTACTCACTTACAAGCGGTTACTCATCTTT.

This clone was recorded a few times. The rearrangement links TRDV1 to TRDJ1; possible D gene TRDD2, 6 bases. The germline V gene encodes CDR1 TSWWSYY and CDR2 QGS. The CDR3 runs 19 residues. V was shortened by 3 bases and J by 0 bases, with 23 bases between the two germline ends. CDR3 coding DNA: TGTGCTCTTGGGGAGCGCTTCCTTAGGGCTTACTCAGACACCGATAAACTCATCTTT. Its translation: CALGERFLRAYSDTDKLIF.

This clone was picked up a small number of times. The gene calls are TRDV1 and TRDJ1; 7 nucleotides match TRDD3. The trim removed 0 bases at V and 0 bases at J, leaving 22 bases unmatched. Germline V gene lookup returns CDR1 TSWWSYY and CDR2 QGS. The CDR3 has 22 amino acids. The CDR3 sequence: CALGELFPSTGDWRENTDKLIF. CDR3 nucleotide sequence: TGTGCTCTTGGGGAACTCTTCCCCTCCACGGGGGATTGGAGGGAAAACACCGATAAACTCATCTTT.